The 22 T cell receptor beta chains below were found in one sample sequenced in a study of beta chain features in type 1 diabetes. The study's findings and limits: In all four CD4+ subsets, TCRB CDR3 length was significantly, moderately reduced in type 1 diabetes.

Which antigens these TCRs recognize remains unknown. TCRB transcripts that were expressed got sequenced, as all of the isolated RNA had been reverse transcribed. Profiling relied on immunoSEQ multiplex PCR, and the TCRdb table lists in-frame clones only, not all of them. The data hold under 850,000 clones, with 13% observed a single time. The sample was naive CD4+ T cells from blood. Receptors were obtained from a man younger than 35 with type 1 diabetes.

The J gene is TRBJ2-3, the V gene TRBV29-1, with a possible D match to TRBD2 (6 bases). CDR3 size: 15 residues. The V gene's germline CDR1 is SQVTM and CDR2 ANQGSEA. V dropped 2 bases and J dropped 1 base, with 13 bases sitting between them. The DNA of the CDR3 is TGCAGCGTTGAATCTGGAGGAGGGCGCACAGATACGCAGTATTTT. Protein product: CSVESGGGRTDTQYF.

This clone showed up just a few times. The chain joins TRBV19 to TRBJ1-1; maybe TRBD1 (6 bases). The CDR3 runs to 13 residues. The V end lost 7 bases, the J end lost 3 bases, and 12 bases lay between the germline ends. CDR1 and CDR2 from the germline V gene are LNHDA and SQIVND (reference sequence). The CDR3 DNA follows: TGTGCCAGTATAGGGGCAGGGGACACTGAAGCTTTCTTT. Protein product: CASIGAGDTEAFF. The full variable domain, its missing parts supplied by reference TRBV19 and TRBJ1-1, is DGGITQSPKYLFRKEGQNVTLSCEQNLNHDAMYWYRQDPGQGLRLIYYSQIVNDFQKGDIAEGYSVSREKKESFPLTVTSAQKNPTAFYLCASIGAGDTEAFFGQGTRLTVV.

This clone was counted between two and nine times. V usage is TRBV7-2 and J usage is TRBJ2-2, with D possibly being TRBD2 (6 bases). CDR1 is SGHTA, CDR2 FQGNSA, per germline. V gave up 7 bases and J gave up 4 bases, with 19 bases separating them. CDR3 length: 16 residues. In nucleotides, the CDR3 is TGTGCCAGCAACCCAGAGTGGGCGCGGGGCACCGGGGAGCTGTTTTTT. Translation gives CASNPEWARGTGELFF.

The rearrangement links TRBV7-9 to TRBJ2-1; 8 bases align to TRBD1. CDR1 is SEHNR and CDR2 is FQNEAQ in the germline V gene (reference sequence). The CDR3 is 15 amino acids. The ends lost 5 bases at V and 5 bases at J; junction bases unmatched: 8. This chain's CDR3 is CASSPPRTGNNEQFF. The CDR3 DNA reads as TGTGCCAGCAGCCCCCCGAGGACAGGGAACAATGAGCAGTTCTTC.

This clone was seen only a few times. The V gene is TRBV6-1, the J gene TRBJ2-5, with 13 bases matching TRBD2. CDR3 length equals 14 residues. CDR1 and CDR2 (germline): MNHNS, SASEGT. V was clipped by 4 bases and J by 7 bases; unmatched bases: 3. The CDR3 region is CASSGGLAGLTQYF. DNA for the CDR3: TGTGCCAGCAGTGGGGGACTAGCGGGGCTGACCCAGTACTTC.

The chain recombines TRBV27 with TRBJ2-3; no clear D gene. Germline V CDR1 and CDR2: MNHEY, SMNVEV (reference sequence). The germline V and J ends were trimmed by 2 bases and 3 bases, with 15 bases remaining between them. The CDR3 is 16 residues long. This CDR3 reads CASSLGLGRVTDTQYF. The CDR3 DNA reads TGTGCCAGCAGTTTAGGTCTGGGCAGAGTAACAGATACGCAGTATTTT.

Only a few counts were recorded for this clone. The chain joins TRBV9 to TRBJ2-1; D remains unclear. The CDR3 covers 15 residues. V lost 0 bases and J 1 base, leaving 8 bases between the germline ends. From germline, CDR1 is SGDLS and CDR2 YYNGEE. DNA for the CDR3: TGTGCCAGCAGCGTAGGGGCAGTTTCCTACAATGAGCAGTTCTTC. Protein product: CASSVGAVSYNEQFF.

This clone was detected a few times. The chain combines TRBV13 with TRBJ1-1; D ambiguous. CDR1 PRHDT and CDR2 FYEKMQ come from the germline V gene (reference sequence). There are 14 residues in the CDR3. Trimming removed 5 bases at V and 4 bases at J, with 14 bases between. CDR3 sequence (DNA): TGTGCCAGCAGCGATCGTCTGGGAACCACTGAAGCTTTCTTT. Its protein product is CASSDRLGTTEAFF. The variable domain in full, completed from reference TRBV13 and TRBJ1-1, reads AAGVIQSPRHLIKEKRETATLKCYPIPRHDTVYWYQQGPGQDPQFLISFYEKMQSDKGSIPDRFSAQQFSDYHSELNMSSLELGDSALYFCASSDRLGTTEAFFGQGTRLTVV.

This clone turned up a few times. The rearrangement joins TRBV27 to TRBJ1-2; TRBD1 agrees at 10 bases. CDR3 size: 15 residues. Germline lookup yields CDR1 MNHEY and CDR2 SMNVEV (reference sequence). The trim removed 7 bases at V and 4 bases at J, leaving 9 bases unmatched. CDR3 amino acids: CASTLRGTGAYGYTF. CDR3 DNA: TGTGCCAGCACCCTTCGGGGGACAGGGGCCTATGGCTACACCTTC.

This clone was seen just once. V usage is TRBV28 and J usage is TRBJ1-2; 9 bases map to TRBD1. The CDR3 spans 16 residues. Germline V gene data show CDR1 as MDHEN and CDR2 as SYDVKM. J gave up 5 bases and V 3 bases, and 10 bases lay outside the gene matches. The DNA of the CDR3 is TGTGCCAGCAGTTTCGGGACAGGGTCTTCAGGATATGGCTACACCTTC. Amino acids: CASSFGTGSSGYGYTF.

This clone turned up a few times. DNA for the CDR3: TGTGCCAGCAGCTTGTGGTGGGGGACAGGTGACAATGAGCAGTTCTTC. It codes for CASSLWWGTGDNEQFF. The gene calls are TRBV5-6 and TRBJ2-1, with 8 positions matching TRBD1. Per germline, CDR1 SGHDT and CDR2 YYEEEE. The CDR3 totals 16 residues. J lost 5 bases, V lost 1 base, and 8 bases had no gene match. The full variable domain, completed using reference TRBV5-6 and TRBJ2-1, is DAGVTQSPTHLIKTRGQQVTLRCSPKSGHDTVSWYQQALGQGPQFIFQYYEEEERQRGNFPDRFSGHQFPNYSSELNVNALLLGDSALYLCASSLWWGTGDNEQFFGPGTRLTVL.

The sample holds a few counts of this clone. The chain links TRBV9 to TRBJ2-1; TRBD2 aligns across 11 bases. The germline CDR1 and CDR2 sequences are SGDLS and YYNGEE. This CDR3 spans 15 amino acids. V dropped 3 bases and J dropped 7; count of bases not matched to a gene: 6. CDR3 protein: CASSGSGGATNEQFF. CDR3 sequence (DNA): TGTGCCAGCAGCGGTAGCGGGGGGGCTACGAATGAGCAGTTCTTC.

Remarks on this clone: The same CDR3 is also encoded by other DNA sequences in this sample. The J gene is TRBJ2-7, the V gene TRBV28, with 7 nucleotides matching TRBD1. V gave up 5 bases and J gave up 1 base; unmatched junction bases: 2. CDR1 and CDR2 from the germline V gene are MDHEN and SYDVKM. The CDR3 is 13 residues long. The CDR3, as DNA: TGTGCCAGCAGTCGGGACAGTTCCTACGAGCAGTACTTC. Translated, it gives CASSRDSSYEQYF.

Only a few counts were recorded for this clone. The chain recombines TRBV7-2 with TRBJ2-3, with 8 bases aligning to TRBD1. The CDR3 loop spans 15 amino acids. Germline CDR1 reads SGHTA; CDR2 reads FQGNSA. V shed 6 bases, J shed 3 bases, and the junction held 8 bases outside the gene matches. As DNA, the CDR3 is TGTGCCAGCAGACCTCAGGGGGCTTGGACAGATACGCAGTATTTT. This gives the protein CASRPQGAWTDTQYF.

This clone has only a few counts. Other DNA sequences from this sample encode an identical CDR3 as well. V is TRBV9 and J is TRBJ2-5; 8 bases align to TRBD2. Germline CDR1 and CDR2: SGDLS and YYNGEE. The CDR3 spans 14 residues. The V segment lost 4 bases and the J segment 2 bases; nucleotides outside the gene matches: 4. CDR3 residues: CASSPRGGQETQYF. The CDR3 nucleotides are TGTGCCAGCAGCCCCCGGGGGGGTCAAGAGACCCAGTACTTC.

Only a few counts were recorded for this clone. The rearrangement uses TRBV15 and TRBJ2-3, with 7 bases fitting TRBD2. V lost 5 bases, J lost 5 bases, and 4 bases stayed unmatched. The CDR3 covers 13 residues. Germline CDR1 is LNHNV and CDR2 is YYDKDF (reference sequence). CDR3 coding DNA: TGTGCCACCAGCGCTGGGGGGGGAGATACGCAGTATTTT. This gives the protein CATSAGGGDTQYF.

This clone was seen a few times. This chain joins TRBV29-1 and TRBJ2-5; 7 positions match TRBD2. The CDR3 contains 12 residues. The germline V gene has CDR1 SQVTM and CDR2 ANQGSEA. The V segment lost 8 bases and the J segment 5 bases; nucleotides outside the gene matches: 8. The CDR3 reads CSSKRGSETQYF. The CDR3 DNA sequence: TGCAGCTCAAAGCGGGGTTCGGAGACCCAGTACTTC.

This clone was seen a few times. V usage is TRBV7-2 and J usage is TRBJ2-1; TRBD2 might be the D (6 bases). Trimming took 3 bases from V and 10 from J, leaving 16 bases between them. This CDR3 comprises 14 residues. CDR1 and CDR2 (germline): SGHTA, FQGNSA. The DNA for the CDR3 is TGTGCCAGCAGCTTCTTACTCCGGGACTCCGAGCAGTTCTTC. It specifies CASSFLLRDSEQFF.

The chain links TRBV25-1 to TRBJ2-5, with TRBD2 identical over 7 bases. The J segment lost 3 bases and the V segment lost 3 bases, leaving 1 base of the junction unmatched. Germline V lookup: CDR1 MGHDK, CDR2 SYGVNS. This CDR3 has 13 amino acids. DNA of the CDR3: TGTGCCAGCAGTGAGGGGAGGGAAGAGACCCAGTACTTC. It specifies CASSEGREETQYF. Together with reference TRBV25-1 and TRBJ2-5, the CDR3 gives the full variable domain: EADIYQTPRYLVIGTGKKITLECSQTMGHDKMYWYQQDPGMELHLIHYSYGVNSTEKGDLSSESTVSRIRTEHFPLTLESARPSHTSQYLCASSEGREETQYFGPGTRLLVL.

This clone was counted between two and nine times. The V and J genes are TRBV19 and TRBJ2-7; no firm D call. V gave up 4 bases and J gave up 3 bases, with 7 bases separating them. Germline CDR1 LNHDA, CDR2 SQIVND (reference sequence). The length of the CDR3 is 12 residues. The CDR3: CASSTPSYEQYF. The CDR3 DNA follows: TGTGCCAGTAGTACGCCAAGCTACGAGCAGTACTTC.

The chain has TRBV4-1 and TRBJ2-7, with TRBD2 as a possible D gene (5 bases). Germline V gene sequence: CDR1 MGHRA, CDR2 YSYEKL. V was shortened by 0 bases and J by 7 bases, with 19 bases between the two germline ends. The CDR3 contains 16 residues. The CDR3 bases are TGCGCCAGCAGCCAAGATAGGATTCAGCGGTTAGAAGAGCAGTACTTC. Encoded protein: CASSQDRIQRLEEQYF.

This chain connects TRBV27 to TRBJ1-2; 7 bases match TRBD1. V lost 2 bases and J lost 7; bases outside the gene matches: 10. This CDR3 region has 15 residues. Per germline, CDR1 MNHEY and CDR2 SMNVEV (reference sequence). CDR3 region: CASSLDRTGRSGYTF. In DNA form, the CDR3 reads TGTGCCAGCAGTTTAGACCGGACAGGCCGAAGTGGCTACACCTTC.